The 17 T cell receptor beta chains listed next were all sequenced from one sample in a study of blood T cells in healthy people across ages. A second PCR of 7 to 11 cycles used a sample-barcoded 5' primer and a J-beta primer mix. TCRdb itself ran the 5' RACE reads through MiXCR, one entry per CDR3 protein. The table has about 1,600,000 distinct CDR3 sequences, around 42% seen once. Sequenced sample: blood. The receptors derive from a woman in her late teens or twenties in good health.

This chain links TRBV11-2 with TRBJ2-1, with 9 bases identical to TRBD2. Germline CDR1 SGHAT, CDR2 FQNNGV. The CDR3 spans 14 residues. V lost 5 bases, J lost 7 bases, and 6 bases stayed unmatched. Here the CDR3 reads CASSPGTSINEQFF. The CDR3 DNA is TGTGCCAGCAGCCCGGGGACTAGCATAAATGAGCAGTTCTTC.

The chain uses TRBV6-5 and TRBJ2-5; D perhaps matches TRBD2 (6 bases). From germline, CDR1 is MNHEY and CDR2 SVGAGI. The V and J ends lost 0 bases and 9 bases respectively, with 20 bases between them. This CDR3 has 16 residues. CDR3 in amino acids: CASSYSPRAGWEAQYF. CDR3 sequence (DNA): TGTGCCAGCAGTTACTCCCCGCGGGCAGGATGGGAGGCCCAGTACTTC.

This clonotype has a single count. The chain is built from TRBV6-5 and TRBJ2-7; 7 bases map to TRBD2. The CDR3 sequence is 14 residues long. Germline loops: CDR1 MNHEY, CDR2 SVGAGI. After removal of 0 bases from V and 5 bases from J, the junction contained 4 bases not matched to a gene. As DNA, the CDR3 is TGTGCCAGCAGTTACTCTTCTAGCGGAGACGAGCAGTACTTC. It yields the protein CASSYSSSGDEQYF.

V gene TRBV20-1 combines with J gene TRBJ2-7, with TRBD1 matching over 7 bases. The germline CDR1 and CDR2 sequences are DFQATT and SNEGSKA (reference sequence). The CDR3 consists of 13 residues. The trim removed 5 bases at V and 6 bases at J, leaving 10 bases unmatched. CDR3 nucleotide sequence: TGCAGTGCTTTCCGGGACAGCTTTTTCGAGCAGTACTTC. It codes for CSAFRDSFFEQYF.

On this clonotype itself: The DNA is omitted, as the CDR3 cannot be located on it reliably, and the CDR3 follows TCRdb's listing. The CDR3: CSASTSAGLTEAFF. The chain joins TRBV20-1 to TRBJ1-1. The CDR3 region is 14 residues in length, termini included. The germline CDR1 and CDR2 sequences are DFQATT and SNEGSKA (reference sequence).

CDR3 protein: CASSEWQDSVYEQYF. CDR3 bases: TGTGCCAGCAGTGAGTGGCAGGACTCCGTATACGAGCAGTACTTC. This chain connects TRBV2 to TRBJ2-7, with D maybe TRBD2 (5 bases). Germline V lookup: CDR1 SNHLY, CDR2 FYNNEI. V was shortened by 3 bases and J by 4 bases, with 16 bases between the two germline ends. The CDR3 consists of 15 residues.

This chain links TRBV9 with TRBJ2-3, with D perhaps TRBD2 (5 bases). The V and J ends lost 0 bases and 1 base respectively, with 9 bases between them. The germline V gene encodes CDR1 SGDLS and CDR2 YYNGEE. There are 15 residues in the CDR3. The DNA for the CDR3 is TGTGCCAGCAGCGTAGAAGGGAGCCGCACAGATACGCAGTATTTT. Translating gives CASSVEGSRTDTQYF.

As concerns this clonotype: At one boundary the junction diverges from the germline segment, which might be a read error. This rearrangement joins TRBV6-5 to TRBJ2-1; TRBD2 agrees at 16 bases. This CDR3 is built from 18 residues. Germline CDR1 and CDR2: MNHEY and SVGAGI. The CDR3 reads CASRYSGTSGGAFNEQFF. The CDR3 DNA reads as TGTGCCAGCAGATACTCGGGGACTAGCGGGGGGGCCTTCAATGAGCAGTTCTTC.

This clonotype was seen more than once but under ten times. The chain links TRBV3-1 to TRBJ2-7; TRBD2 might be the D (7 bases). V was clipped by 0 bases and J by 4 bases, with 13 bases between them. This CDR3 has 15 amino acids. Germline V gene sequence: CDR1 LGHDT, CDR2 YNNKEL (reference sequence). The CDR3 reads CASSQERGAVYEQYF. The CDR3 region has the DNA TGTGCCAGCAGCCAAGAACGGGGGGCGGTATACGAGCAGTACTTC.

This clonotype has at least ten counts. This chain joins TRBV5-5 and TRBJ2-1; 8 nucleotides match TRBD2. The CDR3 runs 14 residues. The germline CDR1 and CDR2 sequences are SGHKS and YYEKEE (reference sequence). Trimming at V came to 4 bases and at J to 7 bases, leaving 7 bases not matched to a gene. CDR3 coding DNA: TGTGCCAGCAGCCGGAGCGGGAGTTCGAATGAGCAGTTCTTC. Translating it yields CASSRSGSSNEQFF.

This clonotype was recorded many times. The V and J genes are TRBV5-1 and TRBJ2-7, with D possibly being TRBD2 (5 bases). Germline assignment: CDR1 SGHRS and CDR2 YFSETQ. V was shortened by 0 bases and J by 0 bases, with 10 bases between the two germline ends. This CDR3 comprises 15 residues. The DNA of the CDR3 is TGCGCCAGCAGCTTGGGCAGCGGTGGCTCCTACGAGCAGTACTTC. Encoded protein: CASSLGSGGSYEQYF. The full variable domain, rest sourced from reference TRBV5-1 and TRBJ2-7, is KAGVTQTPRYLIKTRGQQVTLSCSPISGHRSVSWYQQTPGQGLQFLFEYFSETQRNKGNFPGRFSGRQFSNSRSEMNVSTLELGDSALYLCASSLGSGGSYEQYFGPGTRLTVT.

Turning to this clonotype: Compared with germline, one end of the junction differs, possibly owing to a read error. The gene calls are TRBV7-9 and TRBJ1-6; no reliable D call. The CDR3 has 14 amino acids. CDR1 and CDR2 from the germline V gene are SEHNR and FQNEAQ (reference sequence). The DNA of the CDR3 is TGTGCCAGCAGCGAGGGAGGGAAGTATTCACCCCCCCACTTT. Translation: CASSEGGKYSPPHF.

The genes are TRBV10-3 and TRBJ2-5; TRBD2 matches 8 bases. The CDR3 is 13 residues long. Trimming took 11 bases from V and 11 from J; bases not matched to a gene: 16. Germline V gene lookup returns CDR1 ENHRY and CDR2 SYGVKD. The CDR3 sequence is CAVGGVPHNEQYF. Here the CDR3 DNA reads TGTGCCGTCGGGGGGGTCCCCCACAATGAGCAGTACTTC.

V usage is TRBV10-3 and J usage is TRBJ2-1; TRBD2 matches 9 bases. The CDR3 totals 12 residues. V was clipped by 10 bases and J by 4 bases; unmatched bases: 2. Germline CDR1 and CDR2: ENHRY and SYGVKD. CDR3 protein: CATSGMYNEQFF. The CDR3 DNA is TGTGCCACTAGCGGGATGTACAATGAGCAGTTCTTC.

The rearrangement uses TRBV2 and TRBJ2-5, with D perhaps assigned TRBD1 or TRBD2 (5 bases each). The CDR3 extends over 15 amino acids. Germline V gives CDR1 SNHLY, CDR2 FYNNEI. Deletions cut 3 bases from V and 3 bases from J, with 14 bases between. CDR3 bases: TGTGCCAGCAGTGATTTCGAGGGGCAGAAAGAGACCCAGTACTTC. Translation gives CASSDFEGQKETQYF.

Here the CDR3 reads CSARGGRQSPLGYEQYF. As DNA, the CDR3 is TGCAGTGCTAGAGGGGGGAGACAGTCACCCCTGGGGTACGAGCAGTACTTC. The V gene is TRBV20-1, the J gene TRBJ2-7, with D perhaps matching TRBD1 or TRBD2 (5 bases each). Germline V gives CDR1 DFQATT, CDR2 SNEGSKA (reference sequence). The V end lost 1 base, the J end lost 4 bases, and 23 bases lay between the germline ends. There are 17 residues in the CDR3.

V and J are TRBV5-5 and TRBJ1-1, with a possible D match to TRBD1 (6 bases). Germline V gives CDR1 SGHKS, CDR2 YYEKEE (reference sequence). V was shortened by 6 bases and J by 6 bases, with 21 bases between the two germline ends. This CDR3 comprises 15 residues. DNA of the CDR3: TGTGCCAGCATCCCGGGGGGCCAAGTCGTCGCTGAAGCTTTCTTT. Its translation is CASIPGGQVVAEAFF.